This TCR beta chain is drawn from a study of monozygotic twins with inflammatory bowel disease. TCRdb reprocessed the 5' RACE reads and keeps a single row for each CDR3 protein, giving no DNA. The listing contains approximately 400,000 distinct CDR3 sequences. Germline values: CDR1 MNHEY, CDR2 SVGAGI. CDR3 length equals 13 residues. Regarding this clonotype: Antigen: not known.

Findings of the study overall: Twins classed as concordant or discordant showed no difference in repertoire similarity, possibly from limited power. Differing immunosuppressive treatments may have added variability to patient repertoires.

Sequencing used blood. This chain links TRBV6-5 with TRBJ2-1. The clonotype originates from a human donor with ulcerative colitis or Crohn's disease, or a healthy co-twin of an affected twin (not recorded which). CDR3 sequence: CASSRESYNEQFF.